The 19 T cell receptor beta chains below were found in one sample sequenced in a study of T cell changes during pregnancy in multiple sclerosis. The data were produced by immunoSEQ multiplex PCR, yet TCRdb's version contains in-frame clones alone and is incomplete. Among roughly 28,000 clones, just over 90% were seen once, and the ten largest hold approximately 5.9%. Here the sequenced sample was CD8+ T cells from peripheral blood mononuclear cells, taken before pregnancy. The source is a female donor with multiple sclerosis, enrolled in a pregnancy study.

This clone was detected only a few times. The J gene is TRBJ2-1, the V gene TRBV19, with TRBD2 as a possible D gene (6 bases). In germline, CDR1 is LNHDA, CDR2 SQIVND (reference sequence). V was trimmed by 5 bases and J by 0 bases, leaving 20 bases between them. The CDR3 loop spans 18 amino acids. The CDR3 sequence is CASSPRERRRFSYNEQFF. The CDR3 nucleotides are TGTGCCAGTAGTCCCCGGGAGAGGCGGAGATTCTCCTACAATGAGCAGTTCTTC.

The chain combines TRBV4-2 with TRBJ2-7; TRBD1 aligns across 8 bases. The V gene's germline CDR1 is LGHNA and CDR2 YNFKEQ. The CDR3 loop spans 15 amino acids. The V segment lost 2 bases and the J segment 1 base; nucleotides outside the gene matches: 4. The CDR3 sequence: CASSQQTGASYEQYF. The CDR3 region has the DNA TGTGCCAGCAGCCAACAGACAGGGGCGTCCTACGAGCAGTACTTC.

The chain carries TRBV7-2 and TRBJ2-4; no definite D call. The CDR3 has 12 residues. From germline, CDR1 is SGHTA and CDR2 FQGNSA. V was trimmed by 5 bases and J by 8 bases, leaving 10 bases between them. The CDR3 protein is CASSPLADIQYF. For the CDR3, the DNA is TGTGCCAGCAGCCCCCTGGCGGACATTCAGTACTTC.

The V call is TRBV6-1, the J call TRBJ1-2, with a weak D call TRBD1 (5 bases). The CDR3 is 15 residues long. Deletions cut 4 bases from V and 0 bases from J, with 12 bases between. Germline V lookup: CDR1 MNHNS, CDR2 SASEGT. The CDR3 here is CASSGLAGTNYGYTF. The CDR3 nucleotides read TGTGCCAGCAGTGGGTTGGCAGGGACTAACTATGGCTACACCTTC.

The V gene is TRBV30, the J gene TRBJ1-2, with TRBD1 as a possible D gene (6 bases). Germline CDR1 reads GTSNPN; CDR2 reads SVGIG (reference sequence). CDR3 length: 14 amino acids. Trimming left V 4 bases short and J 8 bases short, with 20 bases between. CDR3 sequence reads: CAWKEPGDPFGYTF. CDR3 DNA: TGTGCCTGGAAGGAGCCAGGGGACCCTTTCGGCTACACCTTC.

The V gene is TRBV7-9, the J gene TRBJ1-4, with 10 nucleotides matching TRBD1. Germline V gives CDR1 SEHNR, CDR2 FQNEAQ (reference sequence). The CDR3 covers 16 residues. The ends lost 4 bases at V and 4 bases at J; junction bases unmatched: 6. The CDR3 loop is CASSWRQGAFNEKLFF. The CDR3 nucleotides read TGTGCCAGCAGCTGGAGACAGGGGGCCTTTAATGAAAAACTGTTTTTT.

The chain carries TRBV4-3 and TRBJ1-1; no clear D gene. This CDR3 has 15 residues. V was cut by 0 bases and J by 6 bases, with 14 bases left in between. From germline, CDR1 is LGHNA and CDR2 YSLEER. The CDR3 region is CASSQDQWAEAEAFF. The CDR3, as DNA: TGCGCCAGCAGCCAAGATCAGTGGGCAGAAGCTGAAGCTTTCTTT.

CDR3 sequence reads: CASSRTRGGGHDEAFF. DNA for the CDR3: TGTGCCAGCAGCCGAACACGAGGGGGCGGGCATGATGAAGCTTTCTTT. The chain has TRBV7-9 and TRBJ1-1; TRBD1 aligns across 7 bases. Germline V CDR1 and CDR2: SEHNR, FQNEAQ (reference sequence). The CDR3 consists of 16 residues. Trimming took 5 bases from V and 7 from J; bases not matched to a gene: 16.

The chain combines TRBV7-6 with TRBJ1-1; D is uncertain. The CDR3 contains 13 residues. CDR1 is SGHVS and CDR2 is FNYEAQ in the germline V gene. Trimming took 5 bases from V and 3 from J, leaving 10 bases between them. The CDR3 reads CASSRRTDTEAFF. The CDR3 DNA is TGTGCCAGCAGCCGGAGGACGGACACTGAAGCTTTCTTT.

There are a few counts of this clone. The rearrangement links TRBV29-1 to TRBJ1-2, with TRBD1 matching over 8 bases. Per germline, CDR1 SQVTM and CDR2 ANQGSEA. Trimming took 0 bases from V and 6 from J; bases not matched to a gene: 6. The CDR3 loop spans 14 amino acids. Here the CDR3 reads CSVEEADRVHGYTF. The CDR3 nucleotides read TGCAGCGTTGAAGAGGCGGACAGGGTTCATGGCTACACCTTC.

This chain joins TRBV9 and TRBJ1-1; TRBD1 is a possible D gene (6 bases). Germline V lookup: CDR1 SGDLS, CDR2 YYNGEE. V was clipped by 3 bases and J by 4 bases, with 19 bases between them. CDR3 length equals 16 residues. The CDR3 bases are TGTGCCAGCAGCGCCCGGCAGGGGATTCTTGGCACTGAAGCTTTCTTT. Translating it yields CASSARQGILGTEAFF.

The chain combines TRBV2 with TRBJ1-5; possibly TRBD1 for D (5 bases). Germline CDR1 SNHLY, CDR2 FYNNEI. The ends were cut back, 3 bases at V and 0 bases at J, with 9 bases in the middle. The CDR3 has 15 amino acids. This CDR3 is CASSEDTYSNQPQHF. In DNA, the CDR3 is TGTGCCAGCAGTGAGGACACATATAGCAATCAGCCCCAGCATTTT.

This clone was found a few times. The chain carries TRBV12-5 and TRBJ2-7; D possibly corresponds to TRBD2 (5 bases). Germline loops: CDR1 LGHNT, CDR2 FRNRAP. V lost 2 bases and J 0 bases, leaving 20 bases between the germline ends. The CDR3 extends over 18 amino acids. The CDR3 DNA reads TGTGCTAGTGGTTTGAACCTACGGGAACAGTCCCCCTCCTACGAGCAGTACTTC. Translated: CASGLNLREQSPSYEQYF.

This chain uses TRBV7-3 with TRBJ1-6; D not certain. The germline gives CDR1 SGHTA, CDR2 FQGTGA. Trimming removed 5 bases from V and 13 bases from J, with 9 bases in between. The CDR3 is 11 amino acids. The CDR3 is CASSVKRPLHF. The CDR3 DNA reads TGTGCCAGCAGCGTCAAGCGGCCCCTCCACTTT. The entire variable domain, with the rest obtained from reference TRBV7-3 and TRBJ1-6, is as follows: GAGVSQTPSNKVTEKGKYVELRCDPISGHTALYWYRQSLGQGPEFLIYFQGTGAADDSGLPNDRFFAVRPEGSVSTLKIQRTERGDSAVYLCASSVKRPLHFGNGTRLTVT.

This chain joins TRBV7-2 and TRBJ2-1; no clear D. Trimming took off 1 base at V and 0 bases at J, with 16 bases between the two ends. The germline V gene encodes CDR1 SGHTA and CDR2 FQGNSA. The CDR3 has 18 amino acids. This CDR3 is CASSLVVHGSRSYNEQFF. In nucleotides, the CDR3 is TGTGCCAGCAGCTTAGTAGTTCACGGGTCCCGCTCCTACAATGAGCAGTTCTTC.

V is TRBV7-9 and J is TRBJ2-3; TRBD2 matches at 15 bases. V was pared by 11 bases and J by 0 bases, with 6 bases of the junction left unmatched. The germline V gene encodes CDR1 SEHNR and CDR2 FQNEAQ (reference sequence). The CDR3 has 16 amino acids. The CDR3 DNA reads as TGTGCCTCCCTCGGGACTAGCGGGGGGAGCACAGATACGCAGTATTTT. As protein: CASLGTSGGSTDTQYF.

The CDR3 DNA follows: TGCGCCAGCAGCCAAGAAGGGAGGTCAGGAAACACCATATATTTT. Residues: CASSQEGRSGNTIYF. The chain carries TRBV4-1 and TRBJ1-3; D is uncertain. Trimming pared 0 bases from V and 4 bases from J, leaving 10 bases between. This CDR3 region has 15 residues. In germline, CDR1 is MGHRA, CDR2 YSYEKL.

J is TRBJ1-1 and V is TRBV6-6; a possible D gene is TRBD1 (5 bases). The germline gives CDR1 MNHNY, CDR2 SVGAGI (reference sequence). This CDR3 spans 15 amino acids. With 0 bases removed from V and 13 bases from J, the gap between germline ends came to 21 bases. The CDR3 sequence is CASSYSSSGGRGDFF. The CDR3 nucleotides are TGTGCCAGCAGTTACTCAAGCTCCGGTGGGCGGGGGGATTTCTTT.

This sequence joins TRBV19 and TRBJ1-5; tentatively, D is TRBD1 (5 bases). The CDR3 consists of 14 residues. V was cut by 5 bases and J by 6 bases, with 14 bases left in between. Germline V gives CDR1 LNHDA, CDR2 SQIVND (reference sequence). The CDR3 region has the DNA TGTGCCAGTAGTCCCCAGGGTTACGCTCAGCCCCAGCATTTT. It codes for CASSPQGYAQPQHF.